This T cell receptor beta chain came from a study of T cells in Graves' hyperthyroidism and ophthalmopathy. Regarding this clonotype: Antigen unknown.

Amplification targeted TCR beta CDR3 regions from RNA transcripts. In the first-round RT-PCR of the TCR CDR3, the HTBI primer set was used. Each CDR3 protein gets one entry after TCRdb re-called the multiplex PCR reads with MiXCR. Of 450,000 to 550,000 distinct CDR3 sequences listed, less than 25% were seen once; the top ten hold around 10%. Enrolled ophthalmopathy patients presented with a Clinical Activity Score of at least 3, a NOSPECS grade of at least 4, and disease duration under 3 months. Study-wide results and caveats: Ophthalmopathy, which appeared later, was predicted by the model a median about 5.9 months before onset.

This sequence originates from a woman aged 30 to 39 with Graves' ophthalmopathy. The sample taken for sequencing was blood.

The CDR3, as DNA: TGTGCCAGCAGTTTCTTTTGGGCCAGGGACAGGCCTAAGGCCTACGAGCAGTACTTC. This translates into CASSFFWARDRPKAYEQYF. The chain combines TRBV12-3 or TRBV12-4 with TRBJ2-7; 8 bases match TRBD1. The CDR3 loop spans 19 amino acids. V lost 3 bases and J lost 2; bases outside the gene matches: 18.